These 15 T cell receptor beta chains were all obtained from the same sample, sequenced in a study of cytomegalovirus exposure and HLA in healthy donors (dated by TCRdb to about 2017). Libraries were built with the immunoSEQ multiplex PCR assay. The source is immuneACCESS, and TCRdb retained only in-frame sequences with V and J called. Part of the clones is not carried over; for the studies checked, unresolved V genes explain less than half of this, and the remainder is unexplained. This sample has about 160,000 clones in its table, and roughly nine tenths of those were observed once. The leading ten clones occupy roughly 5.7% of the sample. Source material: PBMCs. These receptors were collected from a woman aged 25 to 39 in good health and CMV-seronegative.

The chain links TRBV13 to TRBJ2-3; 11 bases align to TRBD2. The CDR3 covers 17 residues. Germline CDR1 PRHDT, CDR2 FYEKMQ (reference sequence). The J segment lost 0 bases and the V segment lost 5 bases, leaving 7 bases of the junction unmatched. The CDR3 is CASSPWGTSGSTDTQYF. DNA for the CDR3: TGTGCCAGCAGCCCATGGGGGACTAGCGGAAGCACAGATACGCAGTATTTT.

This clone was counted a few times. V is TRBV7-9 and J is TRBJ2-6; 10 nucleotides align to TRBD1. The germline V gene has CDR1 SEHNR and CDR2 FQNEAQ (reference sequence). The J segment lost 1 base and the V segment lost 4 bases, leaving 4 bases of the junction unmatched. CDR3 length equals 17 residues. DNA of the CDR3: TGTGCCAGCAGCTGGGACAGGGGAGAATCTGGGGCCAACGTCCTGACTTTC. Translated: CASSWDRGESGANVLTF.

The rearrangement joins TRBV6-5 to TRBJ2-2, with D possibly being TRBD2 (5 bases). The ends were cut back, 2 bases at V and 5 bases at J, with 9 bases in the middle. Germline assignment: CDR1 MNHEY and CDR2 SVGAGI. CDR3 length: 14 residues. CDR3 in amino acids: CASSYASGTGELFF. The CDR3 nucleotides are TGTGCCAGCAGTTACGCCTCGGGAACCGGGGAGCTGTTTTTT.

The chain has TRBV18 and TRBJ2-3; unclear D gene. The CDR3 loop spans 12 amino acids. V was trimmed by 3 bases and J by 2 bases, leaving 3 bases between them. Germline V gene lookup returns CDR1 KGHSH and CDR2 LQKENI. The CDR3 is CASSPYTDTQYF. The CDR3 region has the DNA TGTGCCAGCTCACCTTACACAGATACGCAGTATTTT.

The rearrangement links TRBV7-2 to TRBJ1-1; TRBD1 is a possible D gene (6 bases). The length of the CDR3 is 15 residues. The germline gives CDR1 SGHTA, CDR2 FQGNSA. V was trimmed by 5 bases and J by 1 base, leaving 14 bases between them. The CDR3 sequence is CASSITGLANTEAFF. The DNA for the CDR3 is TGTGCCAGCAGCATAACAGGGTTGGCGAACACTGAAGCTTTCTTT.

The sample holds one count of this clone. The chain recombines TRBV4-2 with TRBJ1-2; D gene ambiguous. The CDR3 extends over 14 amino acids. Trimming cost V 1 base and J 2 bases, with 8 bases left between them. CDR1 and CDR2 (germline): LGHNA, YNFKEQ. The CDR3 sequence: CASSQVEGNYGYTF. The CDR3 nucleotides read TGTGCCAGCAGCCAAGTGGAGGGAAACTATGGCTACACCTTC.

The CDR3 DNA reads TGCGCCAGCAGCCAAGGATGGCAGGGACTTTACAATGAGCAGTTCTTC. As protein: CASSQGWQGLYNEQFF. V is TRBV4-1 and J is TRBJ2-1, with a possible D match to TRBD2 (6 bases). Germline V lookup: CDR1 MGHRA, CDR2 YSYEKL. Trimming removed 1 base at V and 4 bases at J, with 14 bases between. This CDR3 has 16 amino acids.

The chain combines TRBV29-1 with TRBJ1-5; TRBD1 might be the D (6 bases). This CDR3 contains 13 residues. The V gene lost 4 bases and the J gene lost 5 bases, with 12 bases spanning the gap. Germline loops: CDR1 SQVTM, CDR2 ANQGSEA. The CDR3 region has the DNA TGCAGCGTTGGCAGGGGAAAGGATCAGCCCCAGCATTTT. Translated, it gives CSVGRGKDQPQHF.

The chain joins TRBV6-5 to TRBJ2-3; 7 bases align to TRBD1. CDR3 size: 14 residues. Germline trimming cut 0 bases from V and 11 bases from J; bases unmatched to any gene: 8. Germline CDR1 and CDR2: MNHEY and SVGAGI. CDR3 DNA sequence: TGTGCCAGCAGTTACTCTGAGGGGGCCATAGGGCAGTATTTT. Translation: CASSYSEGAIGQYF.

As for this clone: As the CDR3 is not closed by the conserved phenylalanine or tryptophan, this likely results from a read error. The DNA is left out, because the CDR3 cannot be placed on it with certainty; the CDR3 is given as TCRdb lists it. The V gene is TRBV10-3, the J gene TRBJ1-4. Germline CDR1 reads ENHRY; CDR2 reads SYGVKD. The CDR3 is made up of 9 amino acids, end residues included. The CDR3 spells CAIRDPRSL.

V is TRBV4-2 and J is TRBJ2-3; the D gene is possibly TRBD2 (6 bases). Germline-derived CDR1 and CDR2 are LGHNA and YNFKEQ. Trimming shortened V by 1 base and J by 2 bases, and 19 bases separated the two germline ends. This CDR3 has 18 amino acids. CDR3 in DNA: TGTGCCAGCAGCCAAGGCTCTACCCGGGGAGGAAACACAGATACGCAGTATTTT. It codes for CASSQGSTRGGNTDTQYF.

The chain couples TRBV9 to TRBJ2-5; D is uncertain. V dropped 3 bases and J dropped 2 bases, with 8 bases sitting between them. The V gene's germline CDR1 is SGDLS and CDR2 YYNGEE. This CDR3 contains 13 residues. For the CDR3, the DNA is TGTGCCAGCAGCGAGGGAAATCAAGAGACCCAGTACTTC. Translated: CASSEGNQETQYF.

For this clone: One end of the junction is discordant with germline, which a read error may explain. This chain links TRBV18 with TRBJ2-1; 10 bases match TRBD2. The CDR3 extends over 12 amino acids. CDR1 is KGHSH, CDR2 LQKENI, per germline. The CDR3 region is CASSQREGEQFF. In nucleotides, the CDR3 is TGTGCCAGTTCACAGCGGGAGGGAGAGCAGTTCTTC.

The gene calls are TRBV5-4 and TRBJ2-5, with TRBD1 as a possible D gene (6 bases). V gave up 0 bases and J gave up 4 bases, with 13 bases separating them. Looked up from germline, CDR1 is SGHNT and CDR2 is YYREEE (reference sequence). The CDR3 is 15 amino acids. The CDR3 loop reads CASSLDRAIPETQYF. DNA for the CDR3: TGTGCCAGCAGCTTGGACAGGGCGATTCCAGAGACCCAGTACTTC.

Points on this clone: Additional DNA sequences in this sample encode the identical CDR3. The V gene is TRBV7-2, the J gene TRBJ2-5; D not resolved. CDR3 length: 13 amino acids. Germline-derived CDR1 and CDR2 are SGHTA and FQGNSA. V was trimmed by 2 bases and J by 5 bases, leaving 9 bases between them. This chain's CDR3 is CASSLLGRETQYF. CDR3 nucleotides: TGTGCCAGCAGCTTATTAGGGCGGGAGACCCAGTACTTC.